This entry lists 28 T cell receptor beta chains sequenced from one sample in a study of long-term antiretroviral therapy in people with HIV. Survey level was the resolution at which the v3.0 immunoSEQ assay ran. The data were produced by immunoSEQ multiplex PCR, yet TCRdb's version contains in-frame clones alone and is incomplete. The sample lists roughly 34,000 clones, 70% to 80% seen once, with approximately 3% in the top ten. The sequencing used unsorted PBMCs, collected 1.9 years after starting antiretroviral therapy. The receptors originated from a man between 18 and 35 years old with HIV.

This clone was found once. This sequence joins TRBV10-3 and TRBJ2-1, with D tentatively TRBD1 or TRBD2 (5 bases each). Deletions cut 4 bases from V and 4 bases from J, with 11 bases between. Germline V gives CDR1 ENHRY, CDR2 SYGVKD. This CDR3 contains 14 residues. CDR3 in DNA: TGTGCCATCAGTGTCAGTGGGACGTACAATGAGCAGTTCTTC. The encoded protein is CAISVSGTYNEQFF.

The chain uses TRBV7-9 and TRBJ1-2, with TRBD1 matching 7 bases. The CDR3 runs 13 residues. Germline CDR1 and CDR2: SEHNR and FQNEAQ (reference sequence). J gave up 2 bases and V 5 bases, and 2 bases lay outside the gene matches. The DNA of the CDR3 is TGTGCCAGCAGCCTACAGGGGAACTATGGCTACACCTTC. Protein sequence: CASSLQGNYGYTF.

This clone was seen once. The rearrangement joins TRBV5-8 to TRBJ2-5; a weak D match, TRBD1 (5 bases). The CDR3 contains 14 residues. Between the trimmed V and J ends, which lost 1 base and 1 base, there was a span of 8 bases. CDR1 and CDR2 from the germline V gene are SGHTS and YDEGEE. The CDR3 sequence: CASSLFDSQETQYF. CDR3 nucleotide sequence: TGTGCCAGCAGCTTGTTTGACAGCCAAGAGACCCAGTACTTC.

Only one count was recorded for this clone. The chain has TRBV28 and TRBJ1-2; 9 bases are shared with TRBD1. The CDR3 loop spans 17 amino acids. Germline CDR1 and CDR2: MDHEN and SYDVKM. V was clipped by 6 bases and J by 8 bases; unmatched bases: 19. The CDR3 reads CASSQNLQGAYRGGYTF. The DNA of the CDR3 is TGTGCCAGCAGCCAAAACCTACAGGGGGCCTACCGAGGAGGCTACACCTTC.

The chain is built from TRBV27 and TRBJ2-7; tentative D call: TRBD2 (5 bases). Trimming shortened V by 1 base and J by 6 bases, and 10 bases separated the two germline ends. The germline V gene has CDR1 MNHEY and CDR2 SMNVEV (reference sequence). The CDR3 consists of 13 residues. The CDR3 coding sequence is TGTGCCAGCAGTTTATATACTAGAAGCGAGCAGTACTTC. Protein product: CASSLYTRSEQYF.

V is TRBV18 and J is TRBJ2-5; 10 bases agree with TRBD1. Germline V gene lookup returns CDR1 KGHSH and CDR2 LQKENI. The ends lost 3 bases at V and 5 bases at J; junction bases unmatched: 9. The CDR3 runs 16 residues. The CDR3 DNA is TGTGCCAGCTCACCTACGGGACAGGGGTCGAGGGAGACCCAGTACTTC. Amino acids: CASSPTGQGSRETQYF.

In its sample, this clone was seen a few times. The J gene is TRBJ1-2, the V gene TRBV19; D unresolved. This CDR3 region has 14 residues. Trimming pared 3 bases from V and 3 bases from J, leaving 11 bases between. Germline CDR1 and CDR2: LNHDA and SQIVND (reference sequence). The CDR3 sequence: CASSIGRLHYGYTF. CDR3 bases: TGTGCCAGTAGTATTGGTAGACTCCACTATGGCTACACCTTC.

The J gene is TRBJ1-1, the V gene TRBV19; D is undetermined. The CDR3 is 13 residues long. V dropped 4 bases and J dropped 7 bases, with 13 bases sitting between them. Germline lookup yields CDR1 LNHDA and CDR2 SQIVND (reference sequence). CDR3 bases: TGTGCCAGTAGTACGCACGACTGGGTTGAAGCTTTCTTT. Amino acids: CASSTHDWVEAFF.

The CDR3 spells CASSRRVNDYEQYV. CDR3 bases: TGCGCCAGCAGCCGCCGGGTCAATGACTACGAGCAGTACGTC. The rearrangement joins TRBV4-1 to TRBJ2-7, with D unresolved. The CDR3 has 14 amino acids. Per germline, CDR1 MGHRA and CDR2 YSYEKL. V lost 4 bases, J lost 3 bases, and 13 bases lay in between.

The V and J genes are TRBV6-6 and TRBJ1-3; a possible D gene is TRBD1 (6 bases). Trimming removed 2 bases from V and 2 bases from J, with 13 bases in between. Germline CDR1 and CDR2: MNHNY and SVGAGI (reference sequence). The CDR3 runs 16 residues. The CDR3 reads CASSYGPGETGNTIYF. The CDR3 DNA reads as TGTGCCAGCAGTTACGGGCCAGGGGAAACTGGAAACACCATATATTTT.

The rearrangement links TRBV5-6 to TRBJ2-7; either TRBD1 or TRBD2 may fit D (6 bases each). V was pared by 0 bases and J by 3 bases, with 16 bases between. Germline CDR1 and CDR2: SGHDT and YYEEEE. This CDR3 is built from 16 residues. CDR3: CASSLAAGTIIYEQYF. For the CDR3, the DNA is TGTGCCAGCAGCTTGGCCGCGGGGACAATTATCTACGAGCAGTACTTC.

This sequence joins TRBV7-9 and TRBJ1-5; D is undetermined. Germline-derived CDR1 and CDR2 are SEHNR and FQNEAQ (reference sequence). V was cut by 8 bases and J by 5 bases, with 10 bases left in between. The CDR3 has 12 residues. CDR3 in DNA: TGTGCCAGCGGCTATATCGATCAGCCCCAGCATTTT. Translated: CASGYIDQPQHF.

The J gene is TRBJ2-4, the V gene TRBV6-1, with 7 bases lining up with TRBD1. Losses at the gene ends were 4 bases for V and 2 bases for J; bases not matched to a gene: 17. There are 19 residues in the CDR3. CDR1 and CDR2 from the germline V gene are MNHNS and SASEGT. In nucleotides, the CDR3 is TGTGCCAGCAGTGGAAGACAGGGACAACAACCGGGTTCCAAAAACATTCAGTACTTC. Protein product: CASSGRQGQQPGSKNIQYF.

This clone has only a few counts. The rearrangement uses TRBV27 and TRBJ1-2; 9 bases fit TRBD1. V shed 2 bases, J shed 8 bases, and the junction held 6 bases outside the gene matches. Germline V gene lookup returns CDR1 MNHEY and CDR2 SMNVEV (reference sequence). This CDR3 is built from 14 residues. CDR3 bases: TGTGCCAGCAGTTTAACAGGGGGCGCGGCGGGCTACACCTTC. As protein: CASSLTGGAAGYTF.

The chain uses TRBV13 and TRBJ1-1; a possible D gene is TRBD1 (5 bases). V lost 3 bases and J lost 1, with 15 bases in between. The CDR3 loop spans 16 amino acids. Germline values: CDR1 PRHDT, CDR2 FYEKMQ (reference sequence). CDR3 bases: TGTGCCAGCAGCTTTGGGACCGGGACGGCGAACACTGAAGCTTTCTTT. Translating it yields CASSFGTGTANTEAFF. The full variable domain, rest sourced from reference TRBV13 and TRBJ1-1, is AAGVIQSPRHLIKEKRETATLKCYPIPRHDTVYWYQQGPGQDPQFLISFYEKMQSDKGSIPDRFSAQQFSDYHSELNMSSLELGDSALYFCASSFGTGTANTEAFFGQGTRLTVV.

The chain is built from TRBV6-1 and TRBJ2-3; D remains unclear. The ends were cut back, 8 bases at V and 2 bases at J, with 17 bases in the middle. CDR1 MNHNS and CDR2 SASEGT come from the germline V gene. CDR3 length: 15 residues. The CDR3 DNA is TGTGCCAGCGGGCCCCGGGCTTCTAACACAGATACGCAGTATTTT. Its protein product is CASGPRASNTDTQYF.

The chain carries TRBV30 and TRBJ1-1; TRBD1 agrees at 10 bases. This CDR3 contains 14 residues. The germline V gene has CDR1 GTSNPN and CDR2 SVGIG (reference sequence). V lost 2 bases to trimming and J lost 4 bases; unmatched junction nucleotides: 4. CDR3 sequence reads: CAWSLRTGGTEAFF. DNA for the CDR3: TGTGCCTGGAGTCTTCGGACAGGGGGCACTGAAGCTTTCTTT.

This chain connects TRBV6-1 to TRBJ2-1; TRBD1 matches 9 bases. The CDR3 is 14 residues long. Per the germline V gene, CDR1 is MNHNS and CDR2 is SASEGT. The J segment lost 4 bases and the V segment lost 7 bases, leaving 5 bases of the junction unmatched. The CDR3 region is CASTQDRGYNEQFF. CDR3 DNA sequence: TGTGCCAGCACTCAGGACAGGGGTTACAATGAGCAGTTCTTC.

The rearrangement links TRBV29-1 to TRBJ1-1, with 7 bases fitting TRBD1. Trimming cost V 6 bases and J 3 bases; bases outside gene matches: 7. The CDR3 contains 13 residues. Germline V gene lookup returns CDR1 SQVTM and CDR2 ANQGSEA. This CDR3 is CSVLGQGDTEAFF. Written as DNA, the CDR3 is TGCAGCGTCCTAGGGCAGGGGGACACTGAAGCTTTCTTT.

The V and J genes are TRBV19 and TRBJ1-5, with D perhaps matching TRBD1 (5 bases). The V and J ends lost 7 bases and 6 bases respectively, with 34 bases between them. CDR3 size: 20 residues. Germline CDR1 is LNHDA and CDR2 is SQIVND (reference sequence). CDR3 residues: CASKRGSVTGAFAPGQPQHF. CDR3 nucleotide sequence: TGTGCCAGTAAAAGGGGTTCGGTCACCGGGGCCTTTGCCCCGGGTCAGCCCCAGCATTTT.

This clone has just a few counts. The V call is TRBV5-4, the J call TRBJ1-4, with a weak D call TRBD1 (5 bases). The CDR3 covers 14 residues. CDR1 is SGHNT, CDR2 YYREEE, per germline (reference sequence). Between the trimmed V and J ends, which lost 4 bases and 8 bases, there was a span of 15 bases. The CDR3 region is CASSLAPEGEKLFF. The CDR3 region has the DNA TGTGCCAGCAGCCTAGCCCCCGAGGGGGAAAAACTGTTTTTT.

This chain uses TRBV7-9 with TRBJ2-5; a weak D match, TRBD1 (6 bases). Germline CDR1 reads SEHNR; CDR2 reads FQNEAQ (reference sequence). V was cut by 5 bases and J by 5 bases, with 15 bases left in between. The CDR3 has 14 amino acids. Written as DNA, the CDR3 is TGTGCCAGCAGCACAAGGACAGCGAGTGAGACCCAGTACTTC. Its translation is CASSTRTASETQYF. The full variable domain, in which reference TRBV7-9 and TRBJ2-5 provide the parts outside the CDR3, is DTGVSQNPRHKITKRGQNVTFRCDPISEHNRLYWYRQTLGQGPEFLTYFQNEAQLEKSRLLSDRFSAERPKGSFSTLEIQRTEQGDSAMYLCASSTRTASETQYFGPGTRLLVL.

This clone has only a few counts. The rearrangement uses TRBV18 and TRBJ1-6; 7 positions match TRBD1. V shed 2 bases and J 8 bases; nucleotides not matched to a gene: 0. CDR1 KGHSH and CDR2 LQKENI come from the germline V gene. This CDR3 is built from 13 residues. The CDR3 DNA sequence: TGTGCCAGCTCACCAACAGGGGATTCACCCCTCCACTTT. It translates to CASSPTGDSPLHF.

There are a few counts of this clone. The genes are TRBV7-8 and TRBJ1-1; TRBD1 aligns across 8 bases. Per germline, CDR1 SGHVS and CDR2 FQNEAQ. V trimming: 7 bases; J trimming: 1 base; junction bases outside the gene matches: 2. The CDR3 spans 13 residues. CDR3 coding DNA: TGTGCCAGCACCCAGGGGGCGAACACTGAAGCTTTCTTT. The encoded protein is CASTQGANTEAFF.

The chain recombines TRBV10-1 with TRBJ2-3; D call uncertain. The CDR3 runs 13 residues. Germline V gene data show CDR1 as WNHNN and CDR2 as SYGVQD (reference sequence). V lost 2 bases and J 1 base, leaving 4 bases between the germline ends. CDR3 in amino acids: CASSEAGTDTQYF. CDR3 nucleotide sequence: TGCGCCAGCAGTGAGGCGGGCACAGATACGCAGTATTTT.

This clone has a handful of counts. The chain uses TRBV5-4 and TRBJ1-2; possible D gene TRBD1, 5 bases. Per the germline V gene, CDR1 is SGHNT and CDR2 is YYREEE (reference sequence). V was shortened by 3 bases and J by 4 bases, with 13 bases between the two germline ends. The CDR3 extends over 14 amino acids. In DNA, the CDR3 is TGTGCCAGCAGCTCCGGCGGGGGATCCTATGGCTACACCTTC. This gives the protein CASSSGGGSYGYTF. The full variable domain, rest sourced from reference TRBV5-4 and TRBJ1-2, is ETGVTQSPTHLIKTRGQQVTLRCSSQSGHNTVSWYQQALGQGPQFIFQYYREEENGRGNFPPRFSGLQFPNYSSELNVNALELDDSALYLCASSSGGGSYGYTFGSGTRLTVV.

The chain recombines TRBV7-9 with TRBJ2-7; D not certain. V was shortened by 5 bases and J by 9 bases, with 11 bases between the two germline ends. Germline-derived CDR1 and CDR2 are SEHNR and FQNEAQ (reference sequence). The length of the CDR3 is 11 residues. The CDR3, as DNA: TGTGCCAGCAGCCCCCTTTTGGTGCAGTACTTC. Translated: CASSPLLVQYF.

This chain uses TRBV5-1 with TRBJ1-6; TRBD1 aligns across 7 bases. The V gene's germline CDR1 is SGHRS and CDR2 YFSETQ. Unmatched junction bases numbered 9, after V lost 3 bases and J lost 6 bases. This CDR3 comprises 16 residues. The CDR3 sequence is CASSSDGQALNSPLHF. The CDR3 coding sequence is TGCGCCAGCAGCTCCGACGGACAGGCCCTTAATTCACCCCTCCACTTT.